Sequencing of this T cell receptor beta chain was carried out in a study of OX40 agonist ivuxolimab in advanced cancers. Overall study context: One patient with hepatocellular carcinoma and two with cutaneous melanoma, three in all, had partial responses.

TCRdb's copy holds only in-frame clones and misses some; the assay was immunoSEQ multiplex PCR. The repertoire has roughly 110,000 clones, 85% to 95% of them found once; the top ten carry approximately 1.3%. The sequencing used CD4+ or CD8+ T cells sorted from blood, collected in a trial of the OX40 agonist ivuxolimab. This TCR derives from an adult with an advanced solid tumor such as melanoma, head and neck, liver or kidney cancer.

CDR3 sequence reads: CSAQEGVRQPQHF. The CDR3 nucleotides read TGCAGCGCCCAGGAGGGAGTAAGGCAGCCCCAGCATTTT. The J gene is TRBJ1-5, the V gene TRBV29-1; no clear D gene. Per germline, CDR1 SQVTM and CDR2 ANQGSEA. V lost 7 bases to trimming and J lost 7 bases, with 17 bases between them. The CDR3 totals 13 residues.